What follows are 22 T cell receptor beta chains derived from one specimen sequenced in a study of vaccination and CD4 T cells after COVID-19. The Oncomine TCR Beta short-read assay sequenced DNA from cultured CD4+ T cells. TCRdb reprocessed the PCR reads with MiXCR, giving one entry per CDR3 protein. Of roughly 13,000 distinct CDR3 sequences listed, just under 30% are singletons. As to treatment: roughly 10-day PBMC culture with coronavirus spike peptide pools or control peptides (ViraFEST assay). These receptors' antigens are unknown. This material consisted of CD4+ T cells from blood, cultured in vitro, taken before SARS-CoV-2 vaccination. The receptors stem from a human donor who received a COVID-19 vaccine.

As regards this clonotype: A much more abundant neighbour one base away suggests this may be a read error. The chain joins TRBV24-1 to TRBJ2-5, with 7 bases lining up with TRBD1. Germline V gives CDR1 KGHDR, CDR2 SFDVKD. This CDR3 spans 15 amino acids. V lost 4 bases to trimming and J lost 0 bases; unmatched junction nucleotides: 4. The CDR3 bases are TGTGCCACCAGTGACCGGGGACAGAACCAAGAGACCCAGTACTTC. Translation: CATSDRGQNQETQYF.

This clonotype was detected once. The V call is TRBV5-1, the J call TRBJ2-5; D gene uncertain. The CDR3 consists of 12 residues. Germline V gene data show CDR1 as SGHRS and CDR2 as YFSETQ. Trimming removed 5 bases at V and 2 bases at J, with 7 bases between. CDR3 sequence (DNA): TGCGCCAGCAGGCCAGATCAAGAGACCCAGTACTTC. Encoded protein: CASRPDQETQYF.

This chain joins TRBV6-5 and TRBJ1-4, with D perhaps matching TRBD1 (6 bases). V dropped 3 bases and J dropped 5 bases, with 13 bases sitting between them. The germline CDR1 and CDR2 sequences are MNHEY and SVGAGI. The CDR3 runs 15 residues. Here the CDR3 reads CASSYSSTGNEKLFF. As DNA, the CDR3 is TGTGCCAGCAGTTATAGTTCCACAGGGAATGAAAAACTGTTTTTT.

This chain uses TRBV6-2 or TRBV6-3 with TRBJ2-1, with 8 bases lining up with TRBD1. Per the germline V gene, CDR1 is MNHEY and CDR2 is SVGEGT. The CDR3 runs to 16 residues. Trimming removed 5 bases from V and 6 bases from J; junction bases left unmatched: 12. The CDR3 spells CASSDLQGVMSNEQFF. CDR3 DNA sequence: TGTGCCAGCAGTGACTTACAGGGGGTGATGAGCAATGAGCAGTTCTTC.

The table lists this clonotype with a few counts. The rearrangement links TRBV21-1 to TRBJ2-5; TRBD2 is taken as the D call from the table, unchecked against the DNA. TRBV21-1 is marked as a pseudogene. The CDR3 is made up of 14 amino acids. Here the CDR3 DNA reads TGTGCCAGCTTTTTATTGGCCCATGTACGTGCCCAGTACTTC. Protein product: CASFLLAHVRAQYF.

There are a few counts of this clonotype. The chain couples TRBV6-1 to TRBJ1-5; D possibly corresponds to TRBD1 (5 bases). The CDR3 is made up of 14 amino acids. Trimming cost V 3 bases and J 6 bases, with 12 bases left between them. The V gene's germline CDR1 is MNHNS and CDR2 SASEGT. CDR3 nucleotide sequence: TGTGCCAGCAGTGACCCGGGCAGGGCTCAGCCCCAGCATTTT. Translated, it gives CASSDPGRAQPQHF.

The V call is TRBV20-1, the J call TRBJ2-1; 11 positions agree with TRBD2. This CDR3 spans 14 amino acids. J was trimmed by 4 bases and V by 6 bases; bases with no gene match: 5. Germline V gene sequence: CDR1 DFQATT, CDR2 SNEGSKA (reference sequence). The CDR3 loop reads CSAIAGGYYNEQFF. As DNA, the CDR3 is TGCAGTGCGATAGCGGGGGGGTATTACAATGAGCAGTTCTTC.

The CDR3 loop reads CASTKDPSGELFF. CDR3 in DNA: TGTGCCAGCACCAAGGACCCCTCCGGGGAGCTGTTTTTT. The rearrangement uses TRBV2 and TRBJ2-2; D gene ambiguous. The CDR3 totals 13 residues. V lost 7 bases, J lost 6 bases, and 12 bases lay in between. The germline V gene has CDR1 SNHLY and CDR2 FYNNEI.

The chain is built from TRBV5-1 and TRBJ1-1, with 7 bases identical to TRBD1. Germline assignment: CDR1 SGHRS and CDR2 YFSETQ. V dropped 2 bases and J dropped 1; count of bases not matched to a gene: 8. This CDR3 is 16 amino acids long. In DNA, the CDR3 is TGCGCCAGCAGCTTAGACTCAGGGGGTCCGAACACTGAAGCTTTCTTT. Its translation: CASSLDSGGPNTEAFF.

This rearrangement joins TRBV7-9 to TRBJ2-3, with TRBD1 identical over 7 bases. V gave up 2 bases and J gave up 8 bases; unmatched junction bases: 10. CDR3 length: 15 amino acids. Germline V gene data show CDR1 as SEHNR and CDR2 as FQNEAQ (reference sequence). The CDR3 sequence: CASSLTRQGPSTQYF. As DNA, the CDR3 is TGTGCCAGCAGCTTAACGAGACAGGGCCCGAGTACGCAGTATTTT.

Worth noting for this clonotype: The CDR3 end shows no conserved phenylalanine or tryptophan, and so a read error is likely. The V and J genes are TRBV6-5 and TRBJ1-6, with TRBD1 matching over 8 bases. The germline V gene has CDR1 MNHEY and CDR2 SVGAGI. CDR3 length: 15 amino acids. The V gene end was trimmed by 2 bases and the J gene end by 7 bases; junction bases not matched to a gene: 4. DNA for the CDR3: TGTGCCAGCAGTTACAGGGACAGGTGGAATTCACCCCTCCACTTG. It codes for CASSYRDRWNSPLHL.

This chain links TRBV30 with TRBJ2-3, with D perhaps TRBD2 (7 bases). CDR3 length equals 15 residues. Deletions cut 0 bases from V and 3 bases from J, with 13 bases between. Germline V gene data show CDR1 as GTSNPN and CDR2 as SVGIG (reference sequence). The chain's CDR3 is CAWSVGGARTDTQYF. For the CDR3, the DNA is TGTGCCTGGAGTGTAGGGGGGGCCAGAACAGATACGCAGTATTTT.

The chain uses TRBV6-1 and TRBJ1-2; the match to TRBD1 covers 7 bases. Germline CDR1 and CDR2: MNHNS and SASEGT. Trimming removed 6 bases from V and 2 bases from J; junction bases left unmatched: 6. This CDR3 is built from 14 residues. The CDR3 sequence: CASRGRDSNYGYTF. For the CDR3, the DNA is TGTGCCAGCAGAGGCCGGGACAGCAACTATGGCTACACCTTC.

The CDR3 here is CASTGHLQETQYF. CDR3 sequence (DNA): TGTGCCAGCACCGGACACCTCCAAGAGACCCAGTACTTC. The chain has TRBV7-8 and TRBJ2-5; tentative D call: TRBD1 (5 bases). Trimming shortened V by 7 bases and J by 1 base, and 10 bases separated the two germline ends. Per germline, CDR1 SGHVS and CDR2 FQNEAQ. There are 13 residues in the CDR3.

The rearrangement joins TRBV20-1 to TRBJ2-1; D is possibly TRBD1 (6 bases). Trimming took 4 bases from V and 2 from J, leaving 15 bases between them. The CDR3 is made up of 15 amino acids. Germline assignment: CDR1 DFQATT and CDR2 SNEGSKA (reference sequence). DNA for the CDR3: TGCAGTGCTAACTTGGACAGTCCCACCTACAATGAGCAGTTCTTC. Protein: CSANLDSPTYNEQFF.

The chain recombines TRBV2 with TRBJ1-1, with D tentatively TRBD1 (6 bases). V lost 8 bases, J lost 7 bases, and 11 bases lay in between. The CDR3 is 11 residues long. Germline V gene sequence: CDR1 SNHLY, CDR2 FYNNEI. CDR3 coding DNA: TGTGCCAGCGGGCAGGGGATTGAAGCTTTCTTT. It specifies CASGQGIEAFF.

This chain links TRBV3-1 with TRBJ1-1, with D unclear. V lost 3 bases, J lost 0 bases, and 5 bases lay in between. The CDR3 contains 13 residues. Germline V CDR1 and CDR2: LGHDT, YNNKEL (reference sequence). The CDR3 sequence is CASSQVMNTEAFF. The CDR3 nucleotides read TGTGCCAGCAGCCAGGTAATGAACACTGAAGCTTTCTTT. Based on the CDR3 plus reference TRBV3-1 and TRBJ1-1, the full variable domain is DTAVSQTPKYLVTQMGNDKSIKCEQNLGHDTMYWYKQDSKKFLKIMFSYNNKELIINETVPNRFSPKSPDKAHLNLHINSLELGDSAVYFCASSQVMNTEAFFGQGTRLTVV.

This rearrangement joins TRBV5-4 to TRBJ2-3; D gene uncertain. This CDR3 is 13 amino acids long. V lost 4 bases and J lost 0, with 6 bases in between. Germline values: CDR1 SGHNT, CDR2 YYREEE (reference sequence). CDR3 loop: CASSPWSTDTQYF. The CDR3 nucleotides are TGTGCCAGCAGCCCCTGGAGCACAGATACGCAGTATTTT.

This clonotype has only a few counts. V gene TRBV6-5 combines with J gene TRBJ1-1; a possible D gene is TRBD1 (5 bases). The CDR3 sequence is 15 residues long. Germline assignment: CDR1 MNHEY and CDR2 SVGAGI. V was cut by 0 bases and J by 6 bases, with 14 bases left in between. The CDR3 loop reads CASSYSRRGGSEAFF. The DNA of the CDR3 is TGTGCCAGCAGTTACTCGAGGCGGGGGGGGTCTGAAGCTTTCTTT.

This chain joins TRBV6-5 and TRBJ2-4, with 8 bases that match TRBD1. Trimming removed 7 bases from V and 3 bases from J; junction bases left unmatched: 5. The CDR3 has 14 amino acids. Per the germline V gene, CDR1 is MNHEY and CDR2 is SVGAGI. The CDR3 region is CASKLQGDKNIQYF. CDR3 DNA sequence: TGTGCCAGCAAGTTACAGGGGGACAAAAACATTCAGTACTTC.

The chain has TRBV4-1 and TRBJ2-1; D might be TRBD1 (6 bases). The CDR3 has 17 residues. CDR1 and CDR2 from the germline V gene are MGHRA and YSYEKL. Trimming took 3 bases from V and 0 from J, leaving 15 bases between them. The chain's CDR3 is CASSQGQTGLSYNEQFF. DNA of the CDR3: TGCGCCAGCAGCCAGGGTCAGACAGGCCTCTCCTACAATGAGCAGTTCTTC.

This clonotype occurred a few times. V is TRBV11-3 and J is TRBJ2-1; 10 bases are a match to TRBD1. This CDR3 region has 14 residues. The germline CDR1 and CDR2 sequences are SGHNT and YENEEA. Trimming cost V 5 bases and J 12 bases; bases outside gene matches: 10. The CDR3, as DNA: TGTGCCAGCAGCCGCCCGGACAGGGGGTTTGCGCAGTTCTTC. Translated, it gives CASSRPDRGFAQFF.